These 26 T cell receptor beta chains came from one sample sequenced in a study of blood T cell repertoires in COVID-19. Measured with immunoSEQ multiplex PCR; TCRdb has only the in-frame clones, and not every one. The top ten hold approximately 7.3% of the sample, which has a few hundred thousand clones, 65% to 85% seen once. Sequencing input: PBMCs or T cells enriched from blood (not recorded which). The receptors were gathered from a woman aged 40-49 years who had recovered from COVID-19.

The V call is TRBV29-1, the J call TRBJ2-5; D ambiguous. The CDR3 runs 11 residues. Germline V gene lookup returns CDR1 SQVTM and CDR2 ANQGSEA. The V gene lost 3 bases and the J gene lost 7 bases, with 9 bases spanning the gap. The CDR3 loop reads CSVDTGGTQYF. The CDR3 bases are TGCAGCGTTGATACTGGTGGGACCCAGTACTTC.

DNA of the CDR3: TGTGCCAGCAGCGGAGGGACAGGGCCTAGGAGCGGGGAGCTGTTTTTT. Translation gives CASSGGTGPRSGELFF. This chain joins TRBV7-9 and TRBJ2-2; 9 positions match TRBD1. Germline CDR1 and CDR2: SEHNR and FQNEAQ (reference sequence). After removal of 5 bases from V and 7 bases from J, the junction contained 11 bases not matched to a gene. The CDR3 is made up of 16 amino acids.

The chain joins TRBV18 to TRBJ1-6; 7 bases are a match to TRBD1. Germline CDR1 reads KGHSH; CDR2 reads LQKENI. The length of the CDR3 is 15 residues. The V and J ends lost 3 bases and 7 bases, in that order; junction bases with no gene match: 6. CDR3 sequence reads: CASSPSQGLNSPLHF. The CDR3 DNA reads as TGTGCCAGCTCACCCTCACAGGGGCTCAATTCACCCCTCCACTTT. The entire variable domain, with the rest obtained from reference TRBV18 and TRBJ1-6, is as follows: NAGVMQNPRHLVRRRGQEARLRCSPMKGHSHVYWYRQLPEEGLKFMVYLQKENIIDESGMPKERFSAEFPKEGPSILRIQQVVRGDSAAYFCASSPSQGLNSPLHFGNGTRLTVT.

The chain joins TRBV11-3 to TRBJ2-7, with 7 bases matching TRBD1. After removal of 1 base from V and 7 bases from J, the junction contained 7 bases not matched to a gene. The germline gives CDR1 SGHNT, CDR2 YENEEA. The CDR3 is 14 amino acids. Here the CDR3 reads CASSLVDAGGEQYV. CDR3 sequence (DNA): TGTGCCAGCAGCTTAGTCGACGCAGGGGGTGAGCAGTACGTC.

The chain recombines TRBV29-1 with TRBJ2-2, with 7 positions matching TRBD1. CDR1 and CDR2 (germline): SQVTM, ANQGSEA. V gave up 6 bases and J gave up 7 bases; unmatched junction bases: 5. This CDR3 region has 12 residues. The CDR3 DNA sequence: TGCAGCGTCGACAGGGAAGTCGGGGAGCTGTTTTTT. Protein product: CSVDREVGELFF.

The rearrangement joins TRBV6-2 or TRBV6-3 to TRBJ2-7; 7 nucleotides line up with TRBD2. The V gene end was trimmed by 6 bases and the J gene end by 5 bases; junction bases not matched to a gene: 19. Germline V gene lookup returns CDR1 MNHEY and CDR2 SVGEGT. The CDR3 runs to 17 residues. The CDR3 spells CASSPQPGGRWGHEQYV. The DNA of the CDR3 is TGTGCCAGCAGCCCCCAGCCGGGGGGTCGCTGGGGACACGAGCAGTACGTC.

The rearrangement links TRBV3-1 (or the pseudogene TRBV3-2) to TRBJ2-1, with D possibly matching TRBD1 (5 bases). Germline CDR1 and CDR2: LGHDT and YNNKEL (reference sequence). Trimming removed 0 bases from V and 12 bases from J, with 21 bases in between. CDR3 length: 16 amino acids. Here the CDR3 reads CASSQDRQGRRIRQFF. The CDR3 nucleotides read TGTGCCAGCAGCCAAGATAGGCAGGGCCGTAGGATACGGCAGTTCTTC.

This clone showed up just once. The chain recombines TRBV7-9 with TRBJ2-1; the D gene is possibly TRBD2 (6 bases). The germline V gene encodes CDR1 SEHNR and CDR2 FQNEAQ (reference sequence). V lost 5 bases and J 4 bases, leaving 15 bases between the germline ends. The CDR3 contains 15 residues. The CDR3: CASSSERVGYNEQFF. As DNA, the CDR3 is TGTGCCAGCAGCAGTGAGCGGGTGGGTTACAATGAGCAGTTCTTC.

This clone was observed a handful of times. The J gene is TRBJ2-7, the V gene TRBV2, with TRBD1 as a possible D gene (6 bases). V was clipped by 7 bases and J by 5 bases, with 18 bases between them. CDR1 and CDR2 (germline): SNHLY, FYNNEI. This CDR3 comprises 14 residues. CDR3 in DNA: TGTGCCAGCATGCTACAGGGAAAGGTCGACGAGCAGTACGTC. Protein: CASMLQGKVDEQYV.

The chain recombines TRBV24-1 with TRBJ1-1; D not resolved. The V gene's germline CDR1 is KGHDR and CDR2 SFDVKD. With 3 bases removed from V and 5 bases from J, the gap between germline ends came to 9 bases. The CDR3 totals 13 residues. The CDR3 sequence: CATSDETLTEAFF. The CDR3 region has the DNA TGTGCCACCAGTGATGAGACTTTGACTGAAGCTTTCTTT.

This chain links TRBV27 with TRBJ2-7; 7 positions agree with TRBD1. The CDR3 loop spans 13 amino acids. Looked up from germline, CDR1 is MNHEY and CDR2 is SMNVEV (reference sequence). The V gene end was trimmed by 6 bases and the J gene end by 2 bases; junction bases not matched to a gene: 4. For the CDR3, the DNA is TGTGCCAGCAGGGACAGGCGAGCCTACGAGCAGTACTTC. Translating it yields CASRDRRAYEQYF.

For the CDR3, the DNA is TGCAGCGTTGAAGAGCCAGCGGCCAAAGAGACCCAGTACTTC. Translated: CSVEEPAAKETQYF. The chain carries TRBV29-1 and TRBJ2-5, with a tentative D call TRBD2 (5 bases). The CDR3 length is 14 residues. From germline, CDR1 is SQVTM and CDR2 ANQGSEA. V dropped 0 bases and J dropped 3 bases, with 11 bases sitting between them.

This sequence joins TRBV10-3 and TRBJ2-7, with TRBD2 identical over 10 bases. Germline V gene sequence: CDR1 ENHRY, CDR2 SYGVKD. This CDR3 spans 15 amino acids. V shed 1 base, J shed 7 bases, and the junction held 7 bases outside the gene matches. In DNA form, the CDR3 reads TGTGCCATCAGTGAGTTGCTAGCGGGAGAACAAGAGCAGTACTTC. Protein: CAISELLAGEQEQYF.

This chain joins TRBV5-1 and TRBJ1-3; D not certain. Deletions cut 4 bases from V and 0 bases from J, with 11 bases between. CDR1 is SGHRS and CDR2 is YFSETQ in the germline V gene. The CDR3 covers 15 residues. The CDR3: CASSPAGISGNTIYF. The CDR3 DNA reads as TGCGCCAGCAGCCCCGCGGGTATCTCTGGAAACACCATATATTTT.

The rearrangement links TRBV18 to TRBJ1-5; D is ambiguous. The germline gives CDR1 KGHSH, CDR2 LQKENI. Trimming stripped 3 bases from V and 5 bases from J, with 8 bases between. The CDR3 covers 13 residues. CDR3: CASSPDGDQPQHF. The DNA for the CDR3 is TGTGCCAGCTCACCCGACGGAGATCAGCCCCAGCATTTT.

The V gene is TRBV9, the J gene TRBJ2-7; no clear D gene. Trimming cost V 3 bases and J 6 bases, with 13 bases left between them. The CDR3 sequence is 13 residues long. From germline, CDR1 is SGDLS and CDR2 YYNGEE. The CDR3 spells CASSDSFFGEQYF. As DNA, the CDR3 is TGTGCCAGCAGCGACTCATTCTTCGGCGAGCAGTACTTC.

The V and J genes are TRBV24-1 and TRBJ2-5; 8 bases agree with TRBD2. Trimming at V came to 1 base and at J to 5 bases, leaving 5 bases not matched to a gene. The CDR3 extends over 15 amino acids. Germline V gene sequence: CDR1 KGHDR, CDR2 SFDVKD. The CDR3 coding sequence is TGTGCCACCAGTGATTTAAGCGGGAGCTGGGAGACCCAGTACTTC. It translates to CATSDLSGSWETQYF.

The V and J genes are TRBV7-9 and TRBJ2-7, with TRBD1 as a possible D gene (5 bases). Trimming cost V 6 bases and J 4 bases, with 13 bases left between them. Germline lookup yields CDR1 SEHNR and CDR2 FQNEAQ (reference sequence). CDR3 length: 13 amino acids. CDR3 sequence (DNA): TGTGCCAGCAGGCTCGAAGGGGAATACGAGCAGTACTTC. It encodes CASRLEGEYEQYF.

This clone has a single count. The gene calls are TRBV5-4 and TRBJ2-3, with a tentative D call TRBD2 (5 bases). The germline V and J ends were trimmed by 2 bases and 4 bases, with 14 bases remaining between them. The germline V gene has CDR1 SGHNT and CDR2 YYREEE (reference sequence). The CDR3 spans 15 residues. CDR3 nucleotides: TGTGCCAGCAGCTTCGAGGGAGCAAGGGCAGATACGCAGTATTTT. Translation: CASSFEGARADTQYF.

This chain uses TRBV2 with TRBJ2-1, with 10 nucleotides matching TRBD2. The CDR3 contains 15 residues. Unmatched junction bases numbered 12, after V lost 10 bases and J lost 6 bases. Germline V gives CDR1 SNHLY, CDR2 FYNNEI. DNA of the CDR3: TGTGCCATAACCTGGGAACTAGCGGGACGCAATGAGCAGTTCTTC. Protein: CAITWELAGRNEQFF.

The rearrangement uses TRBV6-5 and TRBJ1-3; D remains unclear. Between the trimmed V and J ends, which lost 4 bases and 3 bases, there was a span of 10 bases. Germline CDR1 is MNHEY and CDR2 is SVGAGI. The CDR3 contains 14 residues. The CDR3 loop is CASSSSGVGNTIYF. The CDR3 DNA sequence: TGTGCCAGCAGTTCGTCGGGAGTTGGAAACACCATATATTTT.

The chain links TRBV10-3 to TRBJ1-1, with 8 bases fitting TRBD1. CDR3 length: 15 residues. The V gene end was trimmed by 4 bases and the J gene end by 4 bases; junction bases not matched to a gene: 8. Germline V gene lookup returns CDR1 ENHRY and CDR2 SYGVKD. The CDR3 protein is CAISVSDRGTTEAFF. The DNA of the CDR3 is TGTGCCATCAGTGTCTCAGACAGGGGTACCACTGAAGCTTTCTTT.

The V call is TRBV3-1 (or the pseudogene TRBV3-2), the J call TRBJ1-2; no reliable D call. The ends were cut back, 4 bases at V and 5 bases at J, with 8 bases in the middle. Germline assignment: CDR1 LGHDT and CDR2 YNNKEL (reference sequence). This CDR3 is built from 12 residues. The CDR3 DNA reads as TGTGCCAGCAGCCCACGGGGTTATGGCTACACCTTC. Protein: CASSPRGYGYTF.

The chain joins TRBV5-1 to TRBJ2-1; 12 nucleotides match TRBD2. The J segment lost 7 bases and the V segment lost 0 bases, leaving 8 bases of the junction unmatched. Germline V gives CDR1 SGHRS, CDR2 YFSETQ. This CDR3 is built from 17 residues. CDR3 DNA: TGCGCCAGCAGCTTGGTGACTAGCGGGAGAGGTTGGAATGAGCAGTTCTTC. It yields the protein CASSLVTSGRGWNEQFF.

This clone showed up just a few times. V usage is TRBV7-9 and J usage is TRBJ1-1; 10 positions agree with TRBD1. V lost 5 bases, J lost 8 bases, and 5 bases stayed unmatched. The CDR3 is made up of 13 amino acids. The germline V gene encodes CDR1 SEHNR and CDR2 FQNEAQ (reference sequence). The CDR3 bases are TGTGCCAGCAGCCTGGGACAGGGGATCGAAGCTTTCTTT. Amino acid sequence: CASSLGQGIEAFF.

This clone was counted once. This chain joins TRBV28 and TRBJ2-1; maybe TRBD2 (6 bases). V lost 3 bases, J lost 15 bases, and 12 bases lay in between. This CDR3 contains 11 residues. Per the germline V gene, CDR1 is MDHEN and CDR2 is SYDVKM. This CDR3 reads CASSLERATFF. The CDR3 DNA reads TGTGCCAGCAGTTTGGAGCGGGCGACGTTCTTC. The variable domain in full, with the rest retrieved from reference TRBV28 and TRBJ2-1, is DVKVTQSSRYLVKRTGEKVFLECVQDMDHENMFWYRQDPGLGLRLIYFSYDVKMKEKGDIPEGYSVSREKKERFSLILESASTNQTSMYLCASSLERATFFGPGTRLTVL.